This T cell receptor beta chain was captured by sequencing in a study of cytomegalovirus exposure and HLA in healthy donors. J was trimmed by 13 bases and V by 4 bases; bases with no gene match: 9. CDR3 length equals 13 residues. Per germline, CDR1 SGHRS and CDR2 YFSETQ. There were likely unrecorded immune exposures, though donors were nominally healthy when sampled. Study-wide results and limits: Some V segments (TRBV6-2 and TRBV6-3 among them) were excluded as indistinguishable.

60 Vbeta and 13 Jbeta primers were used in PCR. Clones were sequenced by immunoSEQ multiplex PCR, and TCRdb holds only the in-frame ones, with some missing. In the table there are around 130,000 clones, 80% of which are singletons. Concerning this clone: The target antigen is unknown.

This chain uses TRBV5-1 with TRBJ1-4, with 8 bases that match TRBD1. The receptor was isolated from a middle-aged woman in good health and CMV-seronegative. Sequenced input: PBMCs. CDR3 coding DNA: TGCGCCAGCAGCACCGGACAGGGTGAGGGACTGTTTTTT. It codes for CASSTGQGEGLFF.